This is a list of T cell receptor beta chains from one sample in a study of OX40 agonist ivuxolimab in advanced cancers. This table comes from immunoSEQ multiplex PCR, and its TCRdb copy is limited to in-frame clones, with some not included. This table has under 80,000 clones, 85% to 90% appearing once. The sequenced sample was CD4+ or CD8+ T cells sorted from blood, obtained in a trial of the OX40 agonist ivuxolimab. Every receptor here comes from an adult with an advanced solid tumor such as melanoma, head and neck, liver or kidney cancer. Both conserved end residues are trimmed from each CDR3.

TRBJ1-2	TRBV29-1	SVEEGQFYGYT
TRBJ1-4	TRBV7-6	ASKTDRLGNEKLF
TRBJ1-2	TRBV5-6	ASSLAGTGLRSYT
TRBJ1-1	TRBV27	ASSRNSGVEAF
TRBJ2-7	TRBV21-1	ASSKGGQKTSGRPSSYEQY
TRBJ1-1	TRBV10-3	AISAGGYAEAF
TRBJ2-7	TRBV7-3	ASSFKAGTGYEQY
TRBJ1-1	TRBV28	ASRARDRVRWQAF
TRBJ2-7	TRBV7-9	ASSLWGQKYEQY
TRBJ2-7	TRBV6-6	ASSYGDSSEQY
TRBJ1-5	TRBV6-5	ASSYGDIPPQH
TRBJ2-7	TRBV28	ASSSPGYSYEQY
TRBJ2-3	TRBV20-1	SASPTDTQY
TRBJ1-2	TRBV11-2	ASSLDRTGDGYT
TRBJ2-7	TRBV5-1	ASSWTASSYEQY
TRBJ2-7	TRBV27	ASSLRGQELYEQY
TRBJ1-4	TRBV5-4	ASTFGTGNEKLF
TRBJ1-2	TRBV6-5	ASSRTWREGGYT
TRBJ1-1	TRBV7-9	ASRTGQNTEAF
TRBJ2-3	TRBV5-6	ASSKGTGGRTDTQY
TRBJ1-2	TRBV6-5	ASSPGTSANYGYT
TRBJ2-3	TRBV6-5	ASSPGKLTDTQY
TRBJ2-2	TRBV7-9	ASSPQRTVNTGELF
TRBJ2-7	TRBV6-5	ASSSGQGAYEQY
TRBJ2-5	TRBV5-1	ASSRLAGDGETQY
TRBJ1-1	TRBV19	ASTYGPTSRGLGPSPQMNTEAF
TRBJ2-1	TRBV10-2	ASSAGTSGFNEQF
TRBJ2-5	TRBV11-3	ASSLGQTTFWETQY
TRBJ1-1	TRBV5-5	ASSLEAVMNTEAF
TRBJ2-1	TRBV7-2	ASRTAGGPREQF
TRBJ1-6	TRBV6-5	ASSAGQGYNSPLH
TRBJ2-5	TRBV15	ATSWTEGETQY
TRBJ2-5	TRBV7-7	ASSPGPSGETQY
TRBJ2-2	TRBV27	ASSPPDRVNTGELF
TRBJ2-3	TRBV20-1	SARLKDTQY
TRBJ1-1	TRBV5-1	ASSTGTAEAF
TRBJ1-5	TRBV6-6	ASSRTEYSNQPQH
TRBJ1-2	TRBV19	ASSMERIYGYT
TRBJ1-1	TRBV27	ASSTQGTEAF
TRBJ2-2	TRBV2	ASSEALAGDTGELF